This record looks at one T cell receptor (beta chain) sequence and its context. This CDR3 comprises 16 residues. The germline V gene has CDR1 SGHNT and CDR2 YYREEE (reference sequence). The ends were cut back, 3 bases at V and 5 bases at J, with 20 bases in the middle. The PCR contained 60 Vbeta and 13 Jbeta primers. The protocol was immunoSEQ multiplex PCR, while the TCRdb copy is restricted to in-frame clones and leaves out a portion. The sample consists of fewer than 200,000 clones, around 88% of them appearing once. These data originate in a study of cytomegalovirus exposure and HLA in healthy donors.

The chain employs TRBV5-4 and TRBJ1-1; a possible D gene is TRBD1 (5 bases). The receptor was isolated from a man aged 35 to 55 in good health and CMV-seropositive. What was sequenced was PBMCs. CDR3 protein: CASSSTPRGSKTEAFF. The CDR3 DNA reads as TGTGCCAGCAGCTCCACCCCCCGGGGGTCGAAGACTGAAGCTTTCTTT.